Presented here are 30 T cell receptor beta chains from one specimen sequenced in a study of post-analysis software for immune sequencing data (dated by TCRdb to the mid-2010s). Library creation used PCR. Data came from an Illumina HiSeq 2500. To reduce PCR and sequencing biases, unique molecular identifiers were incorporated into the TCR beta cDNA libraries. Through fastp at Q25 and MiXCR, TCRdb rebuilt clones from the public reads, retaining in-frame beta chains. Each CDR3 protein appears once, grouped with its most common genes and DNA. Counted in this sample were fewer than 850,000 distinct CDR3 sequences; about half of them appeared once. The top ten clones comprise 4.9% of the sample. Their antigens are not known. What the research found in general, with its limitations: Patients showed significantly higher frequencies than controls for a handful of TRBV segments, among them TRBV5-6, TRBV5-1 and TRBV20-1.

The sequenced sample was blood. These receptors were taken from a girl aged 5-17 years with multiple sclerosis.

This CDR3 is CASSVDGTLYNEQFF. CDR3 nucleotides: TGTGCCAGCAGCGTAGATGGGACCCTCTACAATGAGCAGTTCTTC. The chain carries TRBV9 and TRBJ2-1; possibly TRBD1 or TRBD2 for D (5 bases each). The CDR3 length is 15 residues. CDR1 and CDR2 from the germline V gene are SGDLS and YYNGEE. Trimming pared 0 bases from V and 3 bases from J, leaving 10 bases between.

The chain couples TRBV12-3 or TRBV12-4 to TRBJ2-3, with a weak D call TRBD2 (5 bases). Trimming took off 5 bases at V and 10 bases at J, with 19 bases between the two ends. CDR3 length: 14 amino acids. CDR3 region: CASSPRTGKDAQYF. The CDR3 DNA reads as TGTGCCAGCAGTCCCAGGACGGGGAAGGATGCGCAGTATTTT.

This clonotype was found a few times. The chain has TRBV6-6 and TRBJ2-5, with D perhaps being TRBD1 or TRBD2 (7 bases each). CDR1 is MNHNY and CDR2 is SVGAGI in the germline V gene (reference sequence). The CDR3 loop spans 15 amino acids. V was shortened by 7 bases and J by 0 bases, with 15 bases between the two germline ends. Here the CDR3 reads CASTGGDSNQETQYF. CDR3 bases: TGTGCCAGCACTGGGGGGGACAGTAACCAAGAGACCCAGTACTTC.

The count of this clonotype is one. The rearrangement links TRBV12-3 or TRBV12-4 to TRBJ2-1, with D perhaps matching TRBD1 (5 bases). This CDR3 is 14 amino acids long. The V gene lost 3 bases and the J gene lost 3 bases, with 9 bases spanning the gap. The CDR3 loop reads CASSFSGYYNEQFF. The CDR3 DNA reads TGTGCCAGCAGTTTTTCAGGGTACTACAATGAGCAGTTCTTC.

This clonotype appeared many times. J is TRBJ1-2 and V is TRBV20-1, with TRBD1 matching over 12 bases. CDR1 DFQATT and CDR2 SNEGSKA come from the germline V gene (reference sequence). This CDR3 is built from 14 residues. Trimming cost V 5 bases and J 7 bases; bases outside gene matches: 8. CDR3 sequence (DNA): TGCAGTGCTGACCCCGGGACAGGGGGCGTTGGCTACACCTTC. Residues: CSADPGTGGVGYTF.

This clonotype occurred a few times. The DNA of the CDR3 is TGTGCCAGCAGTTTTCCTAGCGGTCAGAGGTCCACAGATACGCAGTATTTT. Translation gives CASSFPSGQRSTDTQYF. The chain joins TRBV12-3 or TRBV12-4 to TRBJ2-3; 7 bases are a match to TRBD2. The CDR3 is 17 amino acids. J was trimmed by 2 bases and V by 3 bases; bases with no gene match: 11.

The chain is built from TRBV14 and TRBJ2-1; D is unresolved. The germline V and J ends were trimmed by 3 bases and 3 bases, with 9 bases remaining between them. Germline V CDR1 and CDR2: SGHDN, FVKESK. The CDR3 covers 14 residues. In DNA form, the CDR3 reads TGTGCCAGCAGCCAGGAAGAGTACTACAATGAGCAGTTCTTC. Its protein is CASSQEEYYNEQFF. The full variable domain, rest sourced from reference TRBV14 and TRBJ2-1, is EAGVTQFPSHSVIEKGQTVTLRCDPISGHDNLYWYRRVMGKEIKFLLHFVKESKQDESGMPNNRFLAERTGGTYSTLKVQPAELEDSGVYFCASSQEEYYNEQFFGPGTRLTVL.

The chain recombines TRBV9 with TRBJ1-2, with 8 bases fitting TRBD1. The CDR3 runs 14 residues. Germline V gene data show CDR1 as SGDLS and CDR2 as YYNGEE. V lost 4 bases to trimming and J lost 8 bases; unmatched junction nucleotides: 10. CDR3 in DNA: TGTGCCAGCAGCACCAGCCCTAGGACAGGGGGCTACACCTTC. Its protein is CASSTSPRTGGYTF.

This clonotype was recorded only once. The CDR3 coding sequence is TGTGCCAGTAATTTTGATTCCTATTCACCCCTCCACTTT. This codes for CASNFDSYSPLHF. The chain recombines TRBV6-2 or TRBV6-3 with TRBJ1-6; D ambiguous. The germline V gene encodes CDR1 MNHEY and CDR2 SVGEGT. The ends were cut back, 9 bases at V and 8 bases at J, with 14 bases in the middle. This CDR3 comprises 13 residues.

The V call is TRBV5-1, the J call TRBJ2-1; TRBD2 aligns across 13 bases. The CDR3 is 15 amino acids. With V trimmed by 4 bases and J by 8 bases, 6 bases remained unmatched. The germline V gene has CDR1 SGHRS and CDR2 YFSETQ. CDR3 nucleotide sequence: TGCGCCAGCAGCAAACTAGCGGGAGGGCCCGATGAGCAGTTCTTC. Translating gives CASSKLAGGPDEQFF.

The chain has TRBV5-4 and TRBJ2-7; D might be TRBD1 (5 bases). The CDR3 totals 13 residues. V lost 0 bases to trimming and J lost 5 bases, with 9 bases between them. Germline values: CDR1 SGHNT, CDR2 YYREEE (reference sequence). The CDR3 sequence is CASSLEGSDEQYF. The CDR3 region has the DNA TGTGCCAGCAGCTTGGAGGGGTCAGACGAGCAGTACTTC.

V is TRBV5-1 and J is TRBJ2-1; 7 bases agree with TRBD2. From germline, CDR1 is SGHRS and CDR2 YFSETQ. The CDR3 is made up of 15 amino acids. J gave up 5 bases and V 4 bases, and 9 bases lay outside the gene matches. Here the CDR3 reads CASSGGGRIHNEQFF. DNA for the CDR3: TGCGCCAGCAGCGGAGGCGGGAGAATCCACAATGAGCAGTTCTTC.

V usage is TRBV7-2 and J usage is TRBJ2-4, with a possible D match to TRBD2 (5 bases). Germline CDR1 SGHTA, CDR2 FQGNSA. Trimming removed 4 bases from V and 0 bases from J, with 13 bases in between. This CDR3 contains 16 residues. Here the CDR3 reads CASSYSGALAKNIQYF. CDR3 coding DNA: TGTGCCAGCAGCTACAGCGGTGCCTTAGCCAAAAACATTCAGTACTTC. Variable domain in full (rest from reference TRBV7-2 and TRBJ2-4): GAGVSQSPSNKVTEKGKDVELRCDPISGHTALYWYRQSLGQGLEFLIYFQGNSAPDKSGLPSDRFSAERTGGSVSTLTIQRTQQEDSAVYLCASSYSGALAKNIQYFGAGTRLSVL.

The chain recombines TRBV13 with TRBJ2-3; D may be TRBD1 or TRBD2 (6 bases each). This CDR3 contains 16 residues. The V gene's germline CDR1 is PRHDT and CDR2 FYEKMQ (reference sequence). Between the trimmed V and J ends, which lost 0 bases and 11 bases, there was a span of 21 bases. The DNA for the CDR3 is TGTGCCAGCAGCTTAGGAGGGGGGCTACCCCGAGGCGGGCAGTATTTT. Amino acid sequence: CASSLGGGLPRGGQYF.

With respect to this clonotype: At one end the junction does not follow the germline gene, possibly because of a read error. The V gene is TRBV4-1, the J gene TRBJ2-3; 8 positions match TRBD2. The CDR3 extends over 16 amino acids. CDR1 is MGHRA and CDR2 is YSYEKL in the germline V gene. For the CDR3, the DNA is TGCGCCAGCAACCAAGGAGCGGGAGTTTATCCAGATACGCAGTATTTT. Protein sequence: CASNQGAGVYPDTQYF.

This clonotype was counted between two and nine times. V usage is TRBV20-1 and J usage is TRBJ2-3; maybe TRBD2 (7 bases). The CDR3 length is 15 residues. Trimming removed 3 bases from V and 2 bases from J, with 15 bases in between. Germline CDR1 DFQATT, CDR2 SNEGSKA (reference sequence). Here the CDR3 DNA reads TGCAGTGCTAGCCTAGGGGGGGCTGACACAGATACGCAGTATTTT. Residues: CSASLGGADTDTQYF.

The chain has TRBV12-3 or TRBV12-4 and TRBJ2-1; D ambiguous. Between the trimmed V and J ends, which lost 3 bases and 7 bases, there was a span of 10 bases. The CDR3 covers 13 residues. CDR3 nucleotides: TGTGCCAGCAGTTTCTGGTCCGGAAATGAGCAGTTCTTC. Its protein product is CASSFWSGNEQFF.

The chain recombines TRBV9 with TRBJ2-7; D may be TRBD1 (5 bases). V dropped 5 bases and J dropped 2 bases, with 14 bases sitting between them. Per the germline V gene, CDR1 is SGDLS and CDR2 is YYNGEE. The CDR3 is 14 residues long. The CDR3 nucleotides read TGTGCCAGCAGTGCTACAGGAACCCCCTACGAGCAGTACTTC. Protein: CASSATGTPYEQYF. Full variable domain (missing parts from reference TRBV9 and TRBJ2-7): DSGVTQTPKHLITATGQRVTLRCSPRSGDLSVYWYQQSLDQGLQFLIQYYNGEERAKGNILERFSAQQFPDLHSELNLSSLELGDSALYFCASSATGTPYEQYFGPGTRLTVT.

V is TRBV5-5 and J is TRBJ1-5; D uncertain. CDR1 is SGHKS and CDR2 is YYEKEE in the germline V gene (reference sequence). With 0 bases removed from V and 1 base from J, the gap between germline ends came to 5 bases. The CDR3 runs 14 residues. CDR3 loop: CASSLAPSNQPQHF. The CDR3 region has the DNA TGTGCCAGCAGCTTGGCGCCGAGCAATCAGCCCCAGCATTTT. The full variable domain, with the rest looked up from reference TRBV5-5 and TRBJ1-5, is DAGVTQSPTHLIKTRGQQVTLRCSPISGHKSVSWYQQVLGQGPQFIFQYYEKEERGRGNFPDRFSARQFPNYSSELNVNALLLGDSALYLCASSLAPSNQPQHFGDGTRLSIL.

This chain uses TRBV12-3 or TRBV12-4 with TRBJ2-7; 8 bases are a match to TRBD2. The J call may be in error: the DNA end matches TRBJ2-5 better. The CDR3 is 15 amino acids. In DNA form, the CDR3 reads TGTGCCAGCAGTTTTGGACTAGCTCGCCTAGAGACCCAGTACTTC. Translation: CASSFGLARLETQYF.

The chain combines TRBV2 with TRBJ2-1; D uncertain. This CDR3 region has 10 residues. Trimming cost V 6 bases and J 8 bases, with 5 bases left between them. Germline CDR1 reads SNHLY; CDR2 reads FYNNEI. The CDR3 DNA reads TGTGCCAGCAGGGGGTATGAGCAGTTCTTC. As protein: CASRGYEQFF.

The V gene is TRBV20-1, the J gene TRBJ2-7, with D perhaps given as TRBD1 or TRBD2 (5 bases each). Trimming took 4 bases from V and 0 from J, leaving 13 bases between them. This CDR3 is 14 amino acids long. Germline CDR1 reads DFQATT; CDR2 reads SNEGSKA (reference sequence). This CDR3 is CSATSGTSSYEQYF. In DNA, the CDR3 is TGCAGTGCTACGTCGGGGACCAGCTCCTACGAGCAGTACTTC.

This rearrangement joins TRBV7-2 to TRBJ2-2; TRBD2 matches at 9 bases. Germline assignment: CDR1 SGHTA and CDR2 FQGNSA. This CDR3 has 13 amino acids. Trimming at V came to 3 bases and at J to 8 bases, leaving 1 base not matched to a gene. The CDR3 coding sequence is TGTGCCAGCAGCTTCCTAGCGGGAGGGGAGCTGTTTTTT. Amino acids: CASSFLAGGELFF.

This chain's CDR3 is CASSKASTDTQYF. The CDR3 nucleotides read TGTGCCAGCAGCAAGGCCTCCACAGATACGCAGTATTTT. This chain joins TRBV3-1 and TRBJ2-3; D ambiguous. This CDR3 spans 13 amino acids. Trimming stripped 5 bases from V and 2 bases from J, with 8 bases between. The germline V gene has CDR1 LGHDT and CDR2 YNNKEL (reference sequence).

This sequence joins TRBV20-1 and TRBJ2-7; possibly TRBD2 for D (7 bases). CDR1 DFQATT and CDR2 SNEGSKA come from the germline V gene (reference sequence). The V end was cut by 5 bases, the J end by 3 bases, with 17 bases between. This CDR3 is built from 14 residues. CDR3 loop: CSAPPWGGHYEQYF. CDR3 sequence (DNA): TGCAGTGCTCCACCGTGGGGGGGCCACTACGAGCAGTACTTC.

This sequence joins TRBV4-2 and TRBJ2-5; TRBD1 aligns across 8 bases. In germline, CDR1 is LGHNA, CDR2 YNFKEQ. J was trimmed by 7 bases and V by 1 base; bases with no gene match: 8. CDR3 length: 15 amino acids. The CDR3 bases are TGTGCCAGCAGCCAAGTCCCGGACAGGGAAGGGACCCAGTACTTC. Translation: CASSQVPDREGTQYF.

This chain joins TRBV25-1 and TRBJ2-5, with 7 bases aligning to TRBD2. The CDR3 loop spans 14 amino acids. V lost 5 bases, J lost 11 bases, and 14 bases stayed unmatched. Germline CDR1 MGHDK, CDR2 SYGVNS. The chain's CDR3 is CASSQAGRVLEQYF. In DNA form, the CDR3 reads TGTGCCAGCAGTCAAGCGGGGAGGGTCTTAGAGCAGTACTTC.

Details on this clonotype: This may come from a read error, since a much larger clone is one base off. The chain couples TRBV29-1 to TRBJ2-5; unclear D gene. CDR3 length: 10 amino acids. The germline V gene has CDR1 SQVTM and CDR2 ANQGSEA. The DNA for the CDR3 is TGCAGCGCTGAATGGGAGACCCAGTACTTC. It translates to CSAEWETQYF.

The chain uses TRBV27 and TRBJ2-7, with 10 bases that match TRBD2. CDR1 and CDR2 (germline): MNHEY, SMNVEV (reference sequence). V dropped 4 bases and J dropped 4; count of bases not matched to a gene: 7. The CDR3 runs 15 residues. CDR3 loop: CASSSPLAGAYEQYF. The CDR3 nucleotides are TGTGCCAGCAGTTCGCCCCTAGCGGGGGCGTACGAGCAGTACTTC.

The rearrangement links TRBV9 to TRBJ2-7; tentative D call: TRBD1 (5 bases). The CDR3 contains 13 residues. With 0 bases removed from V and 6 bases from J, the gap between germline ends came to 10 bases. Germline V gene data show CDR1 as SGDLS and CDR2 as YYNGEE. In DNA form, the CDR3 reads TGTGCCAGCAGCGTAGATGGGGCAGGCGAGCAGTACTTC. It is translated as CASSVDGAGEQYF.